This TCR beta chain was documented in a study of shared clonotypes between healthy human individuals. Overall study results and limits: In contrast to clonotypes shared by all four donors, non-shared clonotypes had lower generation probabilities. What naive subsets generally showed was a larger estimated richness than memory subsets showed.

This clone was counted a single time. Its antigen is as yet unknown. Germline V gene data show CDR1 as SNHLY and CDR2 as FYNNEI. V lost 6 bases to trimming and J lost 4 bases; unmatched junction nucleotides: 7. This CDR3 has 17 residues. The authors' processing: Junction-only sequences produced by ImmunoSEQ had no quality scores, so filtering differed. Measured with immunoSEQ multiplex PCR; TCRdb has only the in-frame clones, and not every one. V and J calls and clone size are those listed in that table; D and trimming were worked out from the DNA. The repertoire holds over 850,000 clones, with around three quarters as singletons.

This receptor was identified in a man aged 18 to 30 in good health. Some clones in this sample may be carry-over from other donors' samples. The specimen sequenced was memory CD4+ T cells from PBMCs. The subset: CD45RA-negative fraction. The chain combines TRBV2 with TRBJ2-6; TRBD1 agrees at 12 bases. Written as DNA, the CDR3 is TGTGCCAGCAGGGGACAGGGGGCGGGCGCCGGGGCCAACGTCCTGACTTTC. This translates into CASRGQGAGAGANVLTF.